The text below deals with one T cell receptor beta chain. It has no known antigen specificity. No much larger clone exists at a distance of one base, and base qualities are not known. No immune events, such as infections, were documented for the healthy donors during the collection period. Time-dependent variance in a beta-binomial model of T-cell clone differential abundance was calibrated using healthy-donor blood repertoires as a training cohort. The training cohort comprised some 10 healthy donors, 3 female and 7 male. The donors were between roughly 29 and 70 years old, with an average age of around 42 years. Whole blood, obtained from a commercial supplier, was collected from each healthy donor at three time points spaced roughly 14 days apart. Genomic DNA was extracted from unsorted whole blood for immunosequencing. This sample stems from a study of identifying expanded T cells in peripheral blood (dated by TCRdb to 2018 to 2020). Background for the entire study: Four technical replicates, made by sequencing separate aliquots from the same pool of genomic DNA, were compared pairwise.

What the study reported, not specific to this receptor: Across all healthy-donor time intervals, the beta-binomial model significantly lowered both the number of clones called differentially abundant and the false-positive rate. Between technical replicates the binomial model flagged approximately 1.2 differentially abundant clones, whereas over around 2 weeks the binomial model flagged about 16.4 and over about four weeks approximately 20. Across all healthy donors, variance in clone template counts between approximately two-week samples was found to increase significantly with total template count. It was expected by the authors that biological variance in healthy repertoires might increase further over much longer intervals, such as months to years.

TCRbeta CDR3 regions were profiled with the immunoSEQ Assay using bias-controlled multiplex PCR amplification of genomic DNA. Per the source publication's procedure: To quantify the absolute abundance of each unique TCRbeta CDR3 region, the sequences were collapsed and filtered. Two models were used to test differential abundance: a binomial model (Fisher-equivalent) and a beta-binomial model that adds time-dependent variance fitted from healthy donors. Clones with fewer than 5 combined templates were excluded, and clones with Benjamini-Hochberg FDR below 0.01 were called differentially abundant. Beta-binomial variance was modeled as a function of total template count across the two samples using the form v = (b*log(k)+a)^2. Entries here come from immuneACCESS through TCRdb and include only in-frame sequences with V and J called. Some clones fail to appear in such tables; in the studies checked, an unresolved V gene covers under half of the shortfall, and the cause of the remainder is unknown. V and J calls and clone size come straight from that table; D and trimming were deduced from the DNA. The sample includes 80,000 to 95,000 clones, with around 88% observed a single time. Clones ranked in the top ten supply roughly 4% of the sample.

Germline trimming: 3 bases from V, 2 bases from J; junction bases outside gene matches: 10. CDR1 and CDR2 are drawn from the germline V gene: SGHRS, YFSETQ. The cysteine opens and the phenylalanine closes a CDR3 of 16 amino acids. Only the CDR3 part of the read is kept: 48 bases, read in frame from the first base. The sequence joins TRBV5-1 to TRBJ2-7, with 8 bases in between that match TRBD1. The source material was blood. The receptor was derived from a person between 18 and 69 years old in good health. The DNA reads as follows: TGCGCCAGCAGCTCAACGCGGAACAGGGGGGCCTACGAGCAGTACTTC. Its translation reads: CASSSTRNRGAYEQYF.